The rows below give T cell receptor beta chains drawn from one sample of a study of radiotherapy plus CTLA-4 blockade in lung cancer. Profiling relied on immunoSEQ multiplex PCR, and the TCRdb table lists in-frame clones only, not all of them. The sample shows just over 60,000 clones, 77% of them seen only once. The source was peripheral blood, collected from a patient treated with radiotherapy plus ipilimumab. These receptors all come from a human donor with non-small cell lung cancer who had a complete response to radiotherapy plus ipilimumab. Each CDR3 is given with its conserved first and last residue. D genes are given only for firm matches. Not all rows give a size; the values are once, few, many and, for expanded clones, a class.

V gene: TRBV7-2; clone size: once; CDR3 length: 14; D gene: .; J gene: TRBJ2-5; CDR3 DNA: TGTGCCAGCAGCTCTTTGGCGGTGGAAGAGACCCAGTACTTC; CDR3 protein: CASSSLAVEETQYF
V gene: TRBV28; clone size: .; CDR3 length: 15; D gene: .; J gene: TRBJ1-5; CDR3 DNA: TGTGCCAGCAGTTTCCGGCAGGGGCGCAATCAGCCCCAGCATTTT; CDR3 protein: CASSFRQGRNQPQHF
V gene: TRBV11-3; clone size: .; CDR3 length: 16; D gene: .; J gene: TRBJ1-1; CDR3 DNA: TGTGCCAGCAGCTTAGTAGGGCAGGGGATGAACACTGAAGCTTTCTTT; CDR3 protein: CASSLVGQGMNTEAFF
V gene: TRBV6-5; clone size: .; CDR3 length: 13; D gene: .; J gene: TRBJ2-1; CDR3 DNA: TGTGCCAGCAGTCGCCGCGCTGGGGGTGAGCAGTTCTTC; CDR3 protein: CASSRRAGGEQFF
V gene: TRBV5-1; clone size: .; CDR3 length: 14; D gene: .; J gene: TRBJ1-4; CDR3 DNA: TGCGCCAGCAGCTTACAGGGTGGTAATGAAAAACTGTTTTTT; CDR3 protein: CASSLQGGNEKLFF
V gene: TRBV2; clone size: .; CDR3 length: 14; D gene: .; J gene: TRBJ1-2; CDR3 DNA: TGTGCCAGCAGTGAAGTTTGGAAAGAGGTGGGCTACACCTTC; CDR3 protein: CASSEVWKEVGYTF
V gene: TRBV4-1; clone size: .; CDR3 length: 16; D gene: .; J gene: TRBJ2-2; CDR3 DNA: TGCGCCAGCAGCCCCCAGATGGGCGGCGGCACCAGGGAGCTGTTTTTT; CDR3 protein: CASSPQMGGGTRELFF
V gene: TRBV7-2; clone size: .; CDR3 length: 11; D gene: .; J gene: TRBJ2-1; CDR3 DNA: TGTGCCAGCAGCTTAAGCAATGAGCAGTTCTTC; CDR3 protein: CASSLSNEQFF
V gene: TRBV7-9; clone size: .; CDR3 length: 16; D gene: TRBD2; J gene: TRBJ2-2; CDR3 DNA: TGTGCCAGCGATCTAGCGGGGGACATGGACACCGGGGAGCTGTTTTTT; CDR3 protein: CASDLAGDMDTGELFF
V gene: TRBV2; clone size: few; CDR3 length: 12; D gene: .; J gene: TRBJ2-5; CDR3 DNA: TGTGCCAGCAGAGGGTGGGAGGAGACCCAGTACTTC; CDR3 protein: CASRGWEETQYF
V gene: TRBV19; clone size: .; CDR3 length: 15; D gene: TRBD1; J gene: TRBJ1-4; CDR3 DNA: TGTGCCAGTAGTCGGGACAGGGGGCTGAATGAAAAACTGTTTTTT; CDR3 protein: CASSRDRGLNEKLFF
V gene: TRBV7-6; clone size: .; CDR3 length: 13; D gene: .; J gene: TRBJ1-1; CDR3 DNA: TGTGCCAGCAGCTTAGATCAGAACACTGAAGCTTTCTTT; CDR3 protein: CASSLDQNTEAFF
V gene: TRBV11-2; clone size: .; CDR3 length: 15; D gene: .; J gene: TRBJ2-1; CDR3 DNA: TGTGCCAGCAGCCTAGAGGCAAGACCCTACAATGAGCAGTTCTTC; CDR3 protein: CASSLEARPYNEQFF
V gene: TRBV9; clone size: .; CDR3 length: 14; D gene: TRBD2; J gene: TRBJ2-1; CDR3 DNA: TGTGCCAGCAGCGTGACTAGCGGAAACAATGAGCAGTTCTTC; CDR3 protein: CASSVTSGNNEQFF
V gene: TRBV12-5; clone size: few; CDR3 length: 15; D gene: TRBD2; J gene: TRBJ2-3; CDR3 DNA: TGTGCTAGTGGTTCCATAGCGGGGGTCGTGAATACGCAGTATTTT; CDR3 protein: CASGSIAGVVNTQYF
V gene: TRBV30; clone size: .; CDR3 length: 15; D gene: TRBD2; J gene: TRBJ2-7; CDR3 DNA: TGTGCCTGGAGTGAGCTAGCGGGGGGGAAGAGGGAGCAGTACTTC; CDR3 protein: CAWSELAGGKREQYF
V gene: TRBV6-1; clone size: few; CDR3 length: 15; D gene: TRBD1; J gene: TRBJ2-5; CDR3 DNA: TGTGCCAGCAGTCCACAGGGGGTAGGGCAAGAGACCCAGTACTTC; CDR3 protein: CASSPQGVGQETQYF
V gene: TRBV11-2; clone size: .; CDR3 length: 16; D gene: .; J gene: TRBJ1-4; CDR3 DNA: TGTGCCAGCAGCCCTGGGAAGGGAAGGACTAATGAAAAACTGTTTTTT; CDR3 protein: CASSPGKGRTNEKLFF
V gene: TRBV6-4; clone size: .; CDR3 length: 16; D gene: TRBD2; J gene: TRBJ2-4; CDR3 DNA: TGTGCCAGCAGTGATGGGGTAGCGGGAGGAAAAAACATTCAGTACTTC; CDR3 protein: CASSDGVAGGKNIQYF
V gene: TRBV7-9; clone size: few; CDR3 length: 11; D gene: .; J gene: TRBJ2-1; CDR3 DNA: TGTGCCAGCAGCCGTGTCAATGAGCAGTTCTTC; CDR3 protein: CASSRVNEQFF
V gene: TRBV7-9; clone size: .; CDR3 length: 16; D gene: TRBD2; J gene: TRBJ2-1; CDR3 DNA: TGTGCCAGCAGCGCGAGCGGGAGGGGGTCCTACAATGAGCAGTTCTTC; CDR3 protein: CASSASGRGSYNEQFF
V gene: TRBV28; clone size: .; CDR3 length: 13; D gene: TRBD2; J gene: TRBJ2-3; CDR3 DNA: TGTGCCAGCAACCGGGGGGGCACAGATACGCAGTATTTT; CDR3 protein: CASNRGGTDTQYF
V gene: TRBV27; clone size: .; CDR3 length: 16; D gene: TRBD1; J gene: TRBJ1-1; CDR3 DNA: TGTGCCAGCAGGATAACAATCCGGGACAGGGTTTCTGAAGCTTTCTTT; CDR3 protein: CASRITIRDRVSEAFF
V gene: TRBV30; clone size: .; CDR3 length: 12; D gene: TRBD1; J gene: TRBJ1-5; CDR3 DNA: TGTGCCTGGCAGGACAGGCGCGGGCCCCAGCATTTT; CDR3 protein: CAWQDRRGPQHF
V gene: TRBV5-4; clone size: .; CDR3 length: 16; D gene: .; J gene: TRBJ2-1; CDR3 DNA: TGTGCCAGCAGCTTGGCCATGGGGGGCTCCTACAATGAGCAGTTCTTC; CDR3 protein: CASSLAMGGSYNEQFF
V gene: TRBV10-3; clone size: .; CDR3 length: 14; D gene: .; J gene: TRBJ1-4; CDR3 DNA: TGTGCCATCAGCCGGGACACGACTAATGAAAAACTGTTTTTT; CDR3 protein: CAISRDTTNEKLFF
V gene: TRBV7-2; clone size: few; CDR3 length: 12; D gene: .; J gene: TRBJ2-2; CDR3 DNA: TGTGCCAGCAGCTTAGGGCTCGGGGAGCTGTTTTTT; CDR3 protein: CASSLGLGELFF
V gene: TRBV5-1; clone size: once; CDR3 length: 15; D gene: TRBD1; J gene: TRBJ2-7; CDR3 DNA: TGCGCCAGCAGCTTGGGGACAGGGGATACGTACGAGCAGTACTTC; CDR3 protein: CASSLGTGDTYEQYF
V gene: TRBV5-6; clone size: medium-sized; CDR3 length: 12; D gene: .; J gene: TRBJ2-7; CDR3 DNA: TGTGCCAGCAGCTTGGTTGGGTACGAGCAGTACTTC; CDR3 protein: CASSLVGYEQYF
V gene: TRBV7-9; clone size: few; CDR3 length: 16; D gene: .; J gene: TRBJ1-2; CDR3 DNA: TGTGCCAGCAGCTGGCTCGCGAGGGGACCATCATATGGCTACACCTTC; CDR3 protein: CASSWLARGPSYGYTF
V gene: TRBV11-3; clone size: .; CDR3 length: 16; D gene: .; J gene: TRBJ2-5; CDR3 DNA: TGTGCCAGCAGCCGCCGGGCATCAAGGACCGAAGAGACCCAGTACTTC; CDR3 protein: CASSRRASRTEETQYF
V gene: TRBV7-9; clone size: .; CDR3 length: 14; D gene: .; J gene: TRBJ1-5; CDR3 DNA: TGTGCCAGCAGCTTATCCCAGGGGAATCAGCCCCAGCATTTT; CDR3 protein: CASSLSQGNQPQHF
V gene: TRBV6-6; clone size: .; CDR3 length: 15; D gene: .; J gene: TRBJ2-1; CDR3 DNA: TGTGCCAGCAGTTACCTTGAAGTTAGCTTAATTGAGCAGTTCTTC; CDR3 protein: CASSYLEVSLIEQFF
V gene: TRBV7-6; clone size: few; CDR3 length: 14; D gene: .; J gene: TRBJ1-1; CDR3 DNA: TGTGCCAGCAGCCCCGGGACATTGAACACTGAAGCTTTCTTT; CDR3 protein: CASSPGTLNTEAFF
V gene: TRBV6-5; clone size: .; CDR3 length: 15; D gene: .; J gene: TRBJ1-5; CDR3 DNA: TGTGCCAGCAGAAAAAACTGGGATAGCAATCAGCCCCAGCATTTT; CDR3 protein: CASRKNWDSNQPQHF
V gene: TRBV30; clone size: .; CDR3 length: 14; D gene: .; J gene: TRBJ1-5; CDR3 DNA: TGTGCCTGGAGTGTACTAGGCGGAGCCGGAGCCCAGCATTTT; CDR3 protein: CAWSVLGGAGAQHF
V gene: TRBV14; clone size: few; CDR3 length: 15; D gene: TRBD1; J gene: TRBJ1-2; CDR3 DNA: TGTGCCAGCAGCAAACCGGGACAGGGGAGCTATGGCTACACCTTC; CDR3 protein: CASSKPGQGSYGYTF
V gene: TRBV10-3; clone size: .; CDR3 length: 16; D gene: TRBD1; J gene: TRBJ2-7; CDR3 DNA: TGTGCCATCAGTGAGTCGTTTTCCAGGGGGCTCTACGAGCAGTACTTC; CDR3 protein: CAISESFSRGLYEQYF
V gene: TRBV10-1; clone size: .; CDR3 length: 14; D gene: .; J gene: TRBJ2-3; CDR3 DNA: TGCGCCAGCAGTGAGTCTGAGAGCACAGATACGCAGTATTTT; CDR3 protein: CASSESESTDTQYF
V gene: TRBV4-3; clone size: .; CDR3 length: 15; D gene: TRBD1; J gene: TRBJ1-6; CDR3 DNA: TGCGCCAGCAGCCAAGATTTACAGGGGCATTCACCCCTCCACTTT; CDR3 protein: CASSQDLQGHSPLHF
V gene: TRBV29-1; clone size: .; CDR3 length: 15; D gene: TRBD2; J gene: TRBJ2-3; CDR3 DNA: TGCAGCATCCCCCTAGCGGGAGCCCGCACAGATACGCAGTATTTT; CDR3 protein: CSIPLAGARTDTQYF